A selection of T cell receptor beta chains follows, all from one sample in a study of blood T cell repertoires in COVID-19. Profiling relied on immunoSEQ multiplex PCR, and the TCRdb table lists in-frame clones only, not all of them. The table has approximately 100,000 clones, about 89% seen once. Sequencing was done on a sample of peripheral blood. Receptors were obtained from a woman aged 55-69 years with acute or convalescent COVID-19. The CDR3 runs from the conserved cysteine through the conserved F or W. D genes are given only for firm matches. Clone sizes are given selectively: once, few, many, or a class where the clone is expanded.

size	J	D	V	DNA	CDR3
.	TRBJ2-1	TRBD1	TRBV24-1	TGTGCCACCAGTGATACCCGGGACAGGGGGCGAAATGAGCAGTTCTTC	CATSDTRDRGRNEQFF
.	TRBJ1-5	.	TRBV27	TGTGCCAGCAGTTATGGGCAGGGAGGAAGCAATCAGCCCCAGCATTTT	CASSYGQGGSNQPQHF
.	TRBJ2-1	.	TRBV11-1	TGTGCCAGCAGCCTAAGGGAGATTGAGCAGTTCTTC	CASSLREIEQFF
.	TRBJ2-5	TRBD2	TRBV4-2	TGTGCCAGCAGCCAACGGGAGGAAGAGACCCAGTACTTC	CASSQREEETQYF
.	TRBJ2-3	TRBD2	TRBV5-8	TGTGCCAGCAGCGGGCGACTAGCGGGGGTCATCACAGATACGCAGTATTTT	CASSGRLAGVITDTQYF
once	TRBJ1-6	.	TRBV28	TGTGCCAGCAGTTTAGTGGCTAATTCACCCCTCCACTTT	CASSLVANSPLHF
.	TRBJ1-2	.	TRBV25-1	TGTGCCAGCAGTAACACAGGGATTCTTAACTATGGCTACACCTTC	CASSNTGILNYGYTF
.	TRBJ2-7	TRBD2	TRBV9	TGTGCCAGCAGCGCCTCCGGGGCGAGCGGGAGGTACGAGCAGTACTTC	CASSASGASGRYEQYF
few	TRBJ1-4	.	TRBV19	TGTGCCAGACATAAAGGGTGGGAGAGCTATGAAAAACTGTTTTTT	CARHKGWESYEKLFF
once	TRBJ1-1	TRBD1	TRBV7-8	TGTGCCAGCAGCCCCCTCGGCGGGACAGGGTACACTGAAGCTTTCTTT	CASSPLGGTGYTEAFF
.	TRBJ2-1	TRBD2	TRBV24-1	TGTGCCACCAGTGGACGGACAGGGACTAGCGGGAGGCCGAGCTCCTACAATGAGCAGTTCTTC	CATSGRTGTSGRPSSYNEQFF
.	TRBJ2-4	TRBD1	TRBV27	TGTGCCAGCAGTTCTGGACAGGGGGATAAGGTCATTCAGTACTTC	CASSSGQGDKVIQYF
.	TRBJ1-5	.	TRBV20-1	TGCAGTGCGCGTGCCTCCGGGCCCCAGCATTTT	CSARASGPQHF
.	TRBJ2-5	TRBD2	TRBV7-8	TGTGCCAGCAGCTTATACGGGAGGGCTCAAGAGACCCAGTACTTC	CASSLYGRAQETQYF
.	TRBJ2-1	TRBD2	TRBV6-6	TGTGCCAGCAGACGTATTCCGGGACTAGGTTTTAATGAGCAGTTCTTC	CASRRIPGLGFNEQFF
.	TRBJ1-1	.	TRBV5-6	TGTGCCAGCAGCCTCGGGCAGGGAAATCGGCGCACTGAAGCTTTCTTT	CASSLGQGNRRTEAFF
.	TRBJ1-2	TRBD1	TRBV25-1	TGTGCCAGCAGTGCCCAGACCTCCGGGACAGTCCGTGGCTACACCTTC	CASSAQTSGTVRGYTF
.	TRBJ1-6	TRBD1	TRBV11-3	TGTGCCAGCAGCTCTGGAGGACAGGAATATTCACCCCTCCACTTT	CASSSGGQEYSPLHF
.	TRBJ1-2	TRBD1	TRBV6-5	TGTGCCAGCACGACAGGGGAGGGCTATGGCTACACCTTC	CASTTGEGYGYTF
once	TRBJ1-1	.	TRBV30	TGTGCCTGGAAGGGGGATTTCGCGGCTGAAGCTTTCTTT	CAWKGDFAAEAFF
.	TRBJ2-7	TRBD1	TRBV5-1	TGCGCCAGCAGCCCCGGGACAGGGCTTGACGAGCAGTACTTC	CASSPGTGLDEQYF
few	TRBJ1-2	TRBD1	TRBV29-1	TGCAGCGTTGAAGGGGGCAGGGGGCAACACGGCTACACCTTC	CSVEGGRGQHGYTF